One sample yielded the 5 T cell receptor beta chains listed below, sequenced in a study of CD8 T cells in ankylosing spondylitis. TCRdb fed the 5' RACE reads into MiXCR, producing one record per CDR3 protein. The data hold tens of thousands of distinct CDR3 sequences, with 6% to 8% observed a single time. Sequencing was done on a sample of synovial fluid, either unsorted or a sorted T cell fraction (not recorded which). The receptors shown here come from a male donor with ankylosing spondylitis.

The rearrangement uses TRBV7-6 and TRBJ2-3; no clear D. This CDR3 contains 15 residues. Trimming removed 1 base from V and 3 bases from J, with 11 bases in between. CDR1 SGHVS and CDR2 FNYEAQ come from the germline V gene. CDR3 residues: CASSLGGVFTDTQYF. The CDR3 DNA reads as TGTGCCAGCAGCTTAGGGGGTGTTTTTACAGATACGCAGTATTTT.

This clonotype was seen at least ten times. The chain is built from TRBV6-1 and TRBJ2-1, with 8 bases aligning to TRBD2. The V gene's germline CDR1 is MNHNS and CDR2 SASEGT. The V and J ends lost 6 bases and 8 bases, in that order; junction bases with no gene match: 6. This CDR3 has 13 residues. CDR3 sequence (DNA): TGTGCCAGCAGCGGGGGGGGGAGGGATGAGCAGTTCTTC. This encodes CASSGGGRDEQFF.

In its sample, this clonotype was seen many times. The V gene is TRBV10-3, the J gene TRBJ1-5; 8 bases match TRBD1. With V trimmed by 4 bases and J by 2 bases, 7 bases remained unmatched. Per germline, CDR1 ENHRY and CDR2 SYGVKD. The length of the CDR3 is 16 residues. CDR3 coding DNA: TGTGCCATCAGTGGGGGCCAGGACAGGGGCAATCAGCCCCAGCATTTT. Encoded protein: CAISGGQDRGNQPQHF.

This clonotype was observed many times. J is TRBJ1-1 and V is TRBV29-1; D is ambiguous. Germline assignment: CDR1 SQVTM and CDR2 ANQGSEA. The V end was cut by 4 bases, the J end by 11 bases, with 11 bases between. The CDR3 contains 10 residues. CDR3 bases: TGCAGCGTTGTTTCCTTTCTGGCTTTCTTT. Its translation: CSVVSFLAFF.

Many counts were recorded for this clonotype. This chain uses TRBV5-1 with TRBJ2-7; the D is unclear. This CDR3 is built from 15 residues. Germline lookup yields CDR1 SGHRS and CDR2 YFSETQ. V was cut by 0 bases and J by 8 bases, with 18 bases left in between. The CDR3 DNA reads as TGCGCCAGCAGCTTGGCCCTTCTAGAAGAGGAGCAGCAGTACTTC. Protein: CASSLALLEEEQQYF.